The present T cell receptor beta chain was sequenced within a study of blood T cell repertoires in COVID-19. Study summary: Some COVID-19 samples were acute and others convalescent; all came from the United States, Italy and Spain. PBMCs, B-cell-depleted T cells, or T cells provided the cDNA or gDNA that made up the material.

Under the authors' procedure: By means of reference gene primer amplification, nucleated cell counts were estimated. Measured with immunoSEQ multiplex PCR; TCRdb has only the in-frame clones, and not every one. V and J calls and clone size are copied from that table; D and trimming were computed from the DNA. The sample has 45,000 to 65,000 clones; 85% to 95% are singletons. The germline CDR1 and CDR2 sequences are LGHNA and YSLEER. CDR3 length: 13 residues. V was clipped by 0 bases and J by 11 bases, with 13 bases between them. Sequencing was carried out using peripheral blood. V and J are TRBV4-3 and TRBJ1-1, with D possibly being TRBD1 (6 bases). The TCR comes from a human donor in a cohort sampled during active COVID-19. DNA of the CDR3: TGCGCCAGCAGCCAAGAGGGGGGGCTAGAGGCTTTCTTT. Translation gives CASSQEGGLEAFF.